This TCR beta chain appears in the sequencing data of a study of OX40 agonist ivuxolimab in advanced cancers. Across the whole study: Patients received intravenous ivuxolimab every 2 weeks at 0.01 to 10 mg/kg. Partial responses, seen in three patients, involved one hepatocellular carcinoma and two cutaneous melanomas.

With regard to this clone: Antigen specificity is unknown.

General study points: Clonal expansion was seen in CD4+ and CD8+ blood T cells by week 6 at 0.1 to 3.0 mg/kg. People who partly responded at 0.1-3.0 mg/kg had some of the least clonal expansion seen.

Germline CDR1 SGHTA, CDR2 FQGTGA. V lost 6 bases and J lost 4, with 12 bases in between. The CDR3 loop spans 13 amino acids. Sequenced by immunoSEQ multiplex PCR; TCRdb stores in-frame clones only, minus some. The repertoire holds more than 10,000 clones, roughly 80% seen once, with 36% in the top ten. This clonotype originated in an adult with an advanced solid tumor such as melanoma, head and neck, liver or kidney cancer. The source was CD4+ or CD8+ T cells sorted from blood, collected in a trial of the OX40 agonist ivuxolimab. This chain uses TRBV7-3 with TRBJ1-1; D unresolved. CDR3 region: CASRHLGSTEAFF. CDR3 bases: TGTGCCAGCAGGCACCTTGGGAGCACTGAAGCTTTCTTT.